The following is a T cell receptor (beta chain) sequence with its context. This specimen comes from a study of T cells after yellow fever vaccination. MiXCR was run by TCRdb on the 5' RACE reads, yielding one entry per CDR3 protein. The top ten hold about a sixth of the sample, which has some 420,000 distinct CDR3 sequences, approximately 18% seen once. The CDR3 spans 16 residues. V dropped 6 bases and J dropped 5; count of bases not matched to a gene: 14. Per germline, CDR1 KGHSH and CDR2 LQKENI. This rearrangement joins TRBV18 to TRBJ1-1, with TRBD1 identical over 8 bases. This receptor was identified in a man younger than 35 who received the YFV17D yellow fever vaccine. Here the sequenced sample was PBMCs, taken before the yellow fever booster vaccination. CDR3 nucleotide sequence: TGTGCCAGCTCCCACGGACAGGGTCGCGGAGGAACTGAAGCTTTCTTT. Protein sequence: CASSHGQGRGGTEAFF. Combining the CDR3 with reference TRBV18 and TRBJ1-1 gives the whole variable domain NAGVMQNPRHLVRRRGQEARLRCSPMKGHSHVYWYRQLPEEGLKFMVYLQKENIIDESGMPKERFSAEFPKEGPSILRIQQVVRGDSAAYFCASSHGQGRGGTEAFFGQGTRLTVV.